A single sample is the source of the 7 T cell receptor beta chains below, sequenced in a study of blood T cell dynamics during melanoma immunotherapy. Clones were read by immunoSEQ multiplex PCR, and TCRdb kept only the in-frame ones, dropping some. The table lists almost 15,000 clones, roughly nine tenths of them singletons. Time point meaning: week 3, after first cycle of checkpoint inhibitor. The material was blood, obtained from a patient treated with checkpoint blockade. Receptors originate from a human donor with melanoma.

This chain uses TRBV7-2 with TRBJ1-2, with D possibly TRBD1 on 5 matching bases. The length of the CDR3 is 14 residues. The ends were cut back, 4 bases at V and 9 bases at J, with 18 bases in the middle. Germline-derived CDR1 and CDR2 are SGHTA and FQGNSA. The CDR3, as DNA: TGTGCCAGCAGCTCCCGGGGCGCGCCATTTCGCTACACCTTC. Protein product: CASSSRGAPFRYTF.

This chain links TRBV5-1 with TRBJ1-6; 9 nucleotides agree with TRBD1. Per the germline V gene, CDR1 is SGHRS and CDR2 is YFSETQ. CDR3 length equals 14 residues. With 3 bases clipped from V and 7 bases from J, the junction kept 2 bases outside the gene matches. CDR3 sequence reads: CASSSTGGNSPLHF. DNA of the CDR3: TGCGCCAGCAGCTCGACAGGGGGGAATTCACCCCTCCACTTT. Drawing the rest from reference TRBV5-1 and TRBJ1-6, the complete variable domain is KAGVTQTPRYLIKTRGQQVTLSCSPISGHRSVSWYQQTPGQGLQFLFEYFSETQRNKGNFPGRFSGRQFSNSRSEMNVSTLELGDSALYLCASSSTGGNSPLHFGNGTRLTVT.

The chain is built from TRBV13 and TRBJ2-5, with TRBD1 matching 8 bases. The J call may be faulty, since TRBJ2-7 better matches the DNA end. The CDR3 is 15 amino acids. Germline V gene lookup returns CDR1 PRHDT and CDR2 FYEKMQ (reference sequence). The CDR3 sequence is CASSRTRGPAYEQYF. CDR3 nucleotides: TGTGCCAGCAGCAGAACCAGGGGGCCCGCCTACGAGCAGTACTTC.

This chain links TRBV28 with TRBJ2-2; 10 bases are a match to TRBD1. The germline V gene has CDR1 MDHEN and CDR2 SYDVKM. The CDR3 totals 15 residues. Trimming took 5 bases from V and 6 from J; bases not matched to a gene: 6. The DNA of the CDR3 is TGTGCCAGCAGTGAAGGGACAGGGGTGCCCGGGGAGCTGTTTTTT. This sequence encodes CASSEGTGVPGELFF.

The chain is built from TRBV7-3 and TRBJ1-1, with 7 nucleotides matching TRBD1. The CDR3 is 13 residues long. V lost 0 bases to trimming and J lost 7 bases; unmatched junction nucleotides: 2. CDR1 and CDR2 from the germline V gene are SGHTA and FQGTGA. CDR3 in DNA: TGTGCCAGCAGCTTAACAGGGGGCTATGAAGCTTTCTTT. This sequence encodes CASSLTGGYEAFF. The whole variable domain, remainder taken from reference TRBV7-3 and TRBJ1-1, is GAGVSQTPSNKVTEKGKYVELRCDPISGHTALYWYRQSLGQGPEFLIYFQGTGAADDSGLPNDRFFAVRPEGSVSTLKIQRTERGDSAVYLCASSLTGGYEAFFGQGTRLTVV.

The chain links TRBV5-1 to TRBJ2-7, with TRBD1 matching over 7 bases. Trimming took 8 bases from V and 2 from J; bases not matched to a gene: 10. CDR1 SGHRS and CDR2 YFSETQ come from the germline V gene. The CDR3 is 14 amino acids. Here the CDR3 reads CASSTETGTYEQYF. The CDR3, as DNA: TGCGCCAGTTCCACAGAGACAGGGACCTACGAGCAGTACTTC.

The CDR3 coding sequence is TGTGCCAGTAGTATAGATCGAAGGGACGGGGCTTTCTTT. Translated, it gives CASSIDRRDGAFF. The chain has TRBV19 and TRBJ1-1, with D perhaps TRBD1 (5 bases). This CDR3 region has 13 residues. CDR1 and CDR2 (germline): LNHDA, SQIVND (reference sequence). Trimming pared 0 bases from V and 11 bases from J, leaving 13 bases between.